The 2 T cell receptor beta chains below come from one sample, sequenced in a study of cytomegalovirus exposure and HLA in healthy donors. It was with 60 Vbeta and 13 Jbeta primers that the PCR ran. TCRdb keeps only in-frame clones here, not all; method: immunoSEQ multiplex PCR. The table records fewer than 150,000 clones, around four fifths of them present only once. Sequenced sample: PBMCs. The source is a man aged 30 to 39 in good health and CMV-seronegative.

This clone was detected a few times. V usage is TRBV30 and J usage is TRBJ1-5; 9 positions agree with TRBD1. The CDR3 sequence is 19 residues long. V lost 0 bases, J lost 2 bases, and 14 bases stayed unmatched. Germline CDR1 reads GTSNPN; CDR2 reads SVGIG (reference sequence). CDR3 sequence reads: CAWSVSGTGSILGNQPQHF. CDR3 coding DNA: TGTGCCTGGAGTGTTAGTGGGACAGGGTCGATTCTAGGCAATCAGCCCCAGCATTTT.

This clone came up a few times. The chain has TRBV7-9 and TRBJ2-7, with TRBD1 matching 8 bases. The CDR3 extends over 14 amino acids. Trimming took 5 bases from V and 0 from J; bases not matched to a gene: 3. CDR1 is SEHNR, CDR2 FQNEAQ, per germline (reference sequence). The CDR3 region is CASSDRGGSYEQYF. CDR3 sequence (DNA): TGTGCCAGCAGCGACAGGGGAGGCTCCTACGAGCAGTACTTC.